This T cell receptor beta chain originates from a study of post-analysis software for immune sequencing data. Study-level information: Patients with relapsing-remitting, secondary progressive and progressive-relapsing multiple sclerosis courses were all represented.

General study findings and limits: Controls' normalized Chao1 diversity significantly exceeded that of multiple sclerosis patients.

Turning to this clonotype: Its specificity is not known.

TCR beta libraries were prepared from cDNA with unique molecular identifiers. From 1 to 10 million T cells, 550,000 or so cDNA molecules were obtained. TCRdb redid the calling of the PCR reads with MiXCR, one entry per CDR3 protein. The sample lists 400,000 to 500,000 distinct CDR3 sequences, 30% to 45% seen once, with approximately 7.1% in the top ten. The source is a girl aged 2 to 10 with multiple sclerosis. The sequenced material came from blood.

Here the CDR3 reads CSAARGSYGVVAKNIQYF. The CDR3 DNA follows: TGCAGTGCAGCCAGGGGCTCCTACGGGGTAGTAGCCAAAAACATTCAGTACTTC. The V and J genes are TRBV20-1 and TRBJ2-4; D is possibly TRBD1 (6 bases). CDR3 length: 18 residues. Germline V gene data show CDR1 as DFQATT and CDR2 as SNEGSKA (reference sequence). V lost 6 bases, J lost 0 bases, and 24 bases lay in between.